The clone carrying this TCR beta chain was seen a handful of times. The antigen is undetermined. CDR1 MDHEN and CDR2 SYDVKM come from the germline V gene. V shed 2 bases, J shed 6 bases, and the junction held 2 bases outside the gene matches. The CDR3 extends over 14 amino acids. Investigators reverse transcribed all isolated RNA, so they sequenced expressed TCRB transcripts. TCRdb's table, derived via immunoSEQ multiplex PCR, lists solely in-frame clones and lacks some. The sample consists of about 170,000 clones, approximately 7.8% of them appearing once. The data originate from a study of beta chain features in type 1 diabetes. Study-level results: For Type 1 diabetes patients, all four CD4+ subsets carried TCRB CDR3s that were moderately but significantly shorter.

The sample comprised central memory CD4+ T cells from blood. The TCR sequence derives from a woman in her thirties or forties with type 1 diabetes. V is TRBV28 and J is TRBJ1-5, with 9 bases identical to TRBD1. The CDR3: CASSLTGGRQPQHF. CDR3 DNA sequence: TGTGCCAGCAGTTTAACAGGGGGCCGTCAGCCCCAGCATTTT.